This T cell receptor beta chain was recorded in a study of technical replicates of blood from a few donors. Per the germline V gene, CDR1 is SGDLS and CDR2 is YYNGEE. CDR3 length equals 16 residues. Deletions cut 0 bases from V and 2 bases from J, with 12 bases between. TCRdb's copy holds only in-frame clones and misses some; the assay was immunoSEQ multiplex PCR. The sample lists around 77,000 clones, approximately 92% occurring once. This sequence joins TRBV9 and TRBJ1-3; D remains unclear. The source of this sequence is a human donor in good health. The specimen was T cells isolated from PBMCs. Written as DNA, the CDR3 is TGTGCCAGCAGCGTAGGACCTCAGGAAACTGGAAACACCATATATTTT. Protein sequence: CASSVGPQETGNTIYF. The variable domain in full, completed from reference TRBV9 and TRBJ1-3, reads DSGVTQTPKHLITATGQRVTLRCSPRSGDLSVYWYQQSLDQGLQFLIQYYNGEERAKGNILERFSAQQFPDLHSELNLSSLELGDSALYFCASSVGPQETGNTIYFGEGSWLTVV.